This entry is about one T cell receptor (beta chain). In its sample, this clonotype was seen many times. Its recognized antigen is unknown. The junction does not match germline at one end; this may be a read error. The TCR beta CDR3 regions were amplified from the RNA transcripts. The TCR CDR3 was subjected to a first round of RT-PCR using the HTBI primer set and the Qiagen OneStep RT-PCR kit. Libraries were constructed in a second round of multiplex PCR, after which size selection and purification were carried out. Sequencing of the libraries was done on an Illumina HiSeq2000 using paired-end 100 bp reads. On the authors' methods: SOAPnuke was used to process the raw data, throwing out any read that contained adapters or uncalled bases, had a mean Phred below 15, or lacked an exact constant-primer or identifier match. High-quality paired reads were merged with COPE v1.2.5, and unique nucleotide sequences were defined as clonotypes. MiTCR v1.1 was used to align clonotypes to the IMGT TRBV, TRBD and TRBJ reference segments. Only V-J combinations with frequency above 0.0001, covering roughly 99% of repertoires, were analysed. A TCS score was defined as the ratio of F50 (clonal expansion) to E x V (chaos), with BLOSUM62-based TCRdist applied between CDR3 peptides within each V-J. Welch's t-statistics and random forest reduced some 510 V-J features to under 15, which were used in a naive Bayes classifier (R e1071). Through fastp at Q25 and MiXCR, TCRdb rebuilt clones from the public reads, retaining in-frame beta chains. Rows with a matching CDR3 protein are joined into one entry that keeps the most common DNA and genes. The V and J calls, along with clone size, are taken from TCRdb and not from the paper's own processing. The table for this sample lists about 290,000 distinct CDR3 sequences; roughly 15% of them were counted only once. Around 35% of the sample comes from the top ten.

Stable Graves' hyperthyroidism was defined as the absence of progression to ophthalmopathy over 18 months of follow-up. Hyperthyroidism patients were newly diagnosed, had a disease duration of under 2 months, and were aged 18 to 65 years. Patients with uncontrolled infections, other autoimmune diseases, pregnancy or lactation were excluded. Diagnoses were based on clinical symptoms, serum thyroxine and TRAb, thyroid ultrasound and orbital computed tomography. Ficoll-Paque density gradient centrifugation was used to isolate PBMCs from around 10 ml of fresh peripheral blood. Trizol reagent was used to extract total RNA, and RNA quality was then checked on an Agilent 2100 Bioanalyzer. The data are from a study of T cells in Graves' hyperthyroidism and ophthalmopathy (dated by TCRdb to about 2019). With respect to the entire study: Peripheral blood samples were taken at the time of initial diagnosis, prior to any treatment. TCR V-J signatures able to tell the groups apart were searched for in a discovery cohort of 90 to 100 patients, of whom more than 40 had Graves' ophthalmopathy and 55 to 60 had stable Graves' hyperthyroidism. Prospective prediction of ophthalmopathy was tested in an independent validation cohort consisting of about 19 hyperthyroidism patients and approximately 16 patients who later progressed to ophthalmopathy. For training and testing, the approximately 92 patients in the discovery cohort were randomly divided in a 7:3 ratio. In more than 5 Graves' hyperthyroidism patients, the study also compared T-cell repertoires from thyroid tissue with T-cell repertoires from blood. After sampling, hyperthyroidism patients received methimazole starting at 30 mg daily, and ophthalmopathy patients received high-dose intravenous methylprednisolone. The paper describes TCR Vbeta CDR3 sequencing of roughly 130 peripheral blood samples, made up of about 40 ophthalmopathy patients, 70 to 80 hyperthyroidism patients and about 17 progressor patients.

On the study overall, not on this receptor specifically: In validation, progression to ophthalmopathy was predicted by the model with more than 65% sensitivity and around 76% specificity, a median of approximately 6.5 months before onset. A model built on a 13 V-J signature distinguished ophthalmopathy from stable hyperthyroidism, reaching around 90% sensitivity and 81.08% specificity in cross-validation and 80%/75% in testing. Sample size was not statistically predetermined, and blinding of investigators to group allocation was not performed. Most expanded thyroid clonotypes (frequency above 0.001) were also found in blood, which suggests that blood repertoires may mirror thyroid immune responses.

The germline V gene (reference sequence) specifies SSHAT as CDR1 and FNYEAQ as CDR2. The CDR3, cysteine through phenylalanine, is 15 amino acids long. Here the CDR3 DNA is all that survives: 45 bases in frame from base 1. The chain employs TRBV7-7 and TRBJ2-5; the junction holds 9 bases that match TRBD1. Input material: blood. This receptor was obtained from a man aged 30 to 45 with Graves' hyperthyroidism. The nucleotide sequence is TGTGCTAGCAGCTTAGCCGGGACAGGGCAAGAGACCCAGTACTTC. Its translation is CASSLAGTGQETQYF.